This TCR beta chain was identified during a study of T cell responses to AZD1222 COVID-19 vaccine. Study in general: Second-dose schedules of about 4 or about 12 weeks were combined.

General observations from the study: Donors skewed white British and female; clonal diversity was possibly underestimated.

Worth noting for this clone: Its antigen is as yet unknown.

With 3 bases removed from V and 8 bases from J, the gap between germline ends came to 16 bases. The CDR3 contains 14 residues. The V gene's germline CDR1 is MNHNS and CDR2 SASEGT. The data were produced by immunoSEQ multiplex PCR, yet TCRdb's version contains in-frame clones alone and is incomplete. The sample holds around 190,000 clones; around 94% are singletons and the top ten take 1% to 1.5%. The TCR originated in an adult in good health. This rearrangement joins TRBV6-1 to TRBJ1-2, with TRBD1 as a possible D gene (5 bases). The specimen comprised peripheral blood, sampled on day 0 of AZD1222 vaccination. CDR3 sequence (DNA): TGTGCCAGCAGTGATCCACGGGGCCGTCAAGGCTACACCTTC. Amino acid sequence: CASSDPRGRQGYTF.